Listed below are T cell receptor beta chains from one sample, sequenced in a study of blood T cell repertoires in COVID-19. Libraries were prepared by immunoSEQ multiplex PCR; TCRdb keeps only in-frame clonotypes and omits some of them. The repertoire consists of 250,000 or so clones, with 65% to 85% occurring once and the leading ten covering less than 2%. What was sequenced was peripheral blood. The receptors were gathered from a woman in her thirties or forties who had recovered from COVID-19. Both conserved end residues are part of each CDR3. D genes are given only for firm matches. The size entry is marked missing in some rows and otherwise reads once, few, many or a size class.

J: TRBJ2-7; D: -; size: -; V: TRBV5-6; DNA: TGTGCCAGCAGCTTATTAGGTCAGGGTGTCTCCTACGAGCAGTACTTC; CDR3: CASSLLGQGVSYEQYF
J: TRBJ1-5; D: -; size: few; V: TRBV6-1; DNA: TGTGCCAGCAGTGCGGGGAGGGTGGGTAGCAATCAGCCCCAGCATTTT; CDR3: CASSAGRVGSNQPQHF
J: TRBJ2-7; D: TRBD1; size: -; V: TRBV30; DNA: TGTGCCTGGAGGGGGACAGGGGACAACGAGCAGTACTTC; CDR3: CAWRGTGDNEQYF
J: TRBJ2-3; D: -; size: -; V: TRBV7-2; DNA: TGTGCCAGCAGCGTTAGGGGGGGCAGCACAGATACGCAGTATTTT; CDR3: CASSVRGGSTDTQYF
J: TRBJ2-3; D: -; size: -; V: TRBV2; DNA: TGTGCCAGCAGTGAGGAGGGTCGGGCGGGGGCGAGCACAGATACGCAGTATTTT; CDR3: CASSEEGRAGASTDTQYF
J: TRBJ2-7; D: -; size: -; V: TRBV29-1; DNA: TGCAGCGTTGCAAAAGAGGCGCCCTACGAGCAGTACTTC; CDR3: CSVAKEAPYEQYF
J: TRBJ1-1; D: -; size: -; V: TRBV3-1/TRBV3-2; DNA: TGTGCCAGCAGCCAAGATGTGGGGCTGGAAGCTTTCTTT; CDR3: CASSQDVGLEAFF
J: TRBJ2-3; D: -; size: once; V: TRBV5-1; DNA: TGCGCCAGCAGCCTATACGATAGAGATACGCAGTATTTT; CDR3: CASSLYDRDTQYF
J: TRBJ1-2; D: -; size: once; V: TRBV5-1; DNA: TGCGCCAGCAGCTTGGGCCAGGGGAAGGACTATGGCTACACCTTC; CDR3: CASSLGQGKDYGYTF
J: TRBJ2-3; D: TRBD2; size: once; V: TRBV3-1/TRBV3-2; DNA: TGTGCCAGCAGCCAGGGACTAGCGGTCGGCCAGGGGGATACGCAGTATTTT; CDR3: CASSQGLAVGQGDTQYF
J: TRBJ2-7; D: -; size: -; V: TRBV7-9; DNA: TGTGCCAGCAGCCAAGTCAGCGAGCAGTACTTC; CDR3: CASSQVSEQYF
J: TRBJ1-5; D: -; size: few; V: TRBV7-9; DNA: TGTGCCAGCAGCTTCGGGGGGATTAGCAATCAGCCCCAGCATTTT; CDR3: CASSFGGISNQPQHF
J: TRBJ2-5; D: -; size: -; V: TRBV7-2; DNA: TGTGCCAGCAGCTTAGCGGGGGGACAAGAGACCCAGTACTTC; CDR3: CASSLAGGQETQYF
J: TRBJ2-2; D: -; size: -; V: TRBV7-2; DNA: TGTGCCAGCAGCCCTAGACCAAGTTCGAACACCGGGGAGCTGTTTTTT; CDR3: CASSPRPSSNTGELFF
J: TRBJ2-7; D: TRBD2; size: -; V: TRBV6-5; DNA: TGTGCCAGCAGGGTATCGGGGGGGAGGAACGAGCAGTACTTC; CDR3: CASRVSGGRNEQYF
J: TRBJ2-1; D: -; size: -; V: TRBV2; DNA: TGTGCCCAACCCGGCAATGAGCAGTTCTTC; CDR3: CAQPGNEQFF
J: TRBJ1-5; D: TRBD1; size: -; V: TRBV10-3; DNA: TGTGCCATCAGTCGGGACAGAAATCAGCCCCAGCATTTT; CDR3: CAISRDRNQPQHF
J: TRBJ1-5; D: TRBD1; size: -; V: TRBV28; DNA: TGTGCCAGCAAGCAGGGGGCTAATCAGCCCCAGCATTTT; CDR3: CASKQGANQPQHF
J: TRBJ1-6; D: TRBD1; size: -; V: TRBV11-3; DNA: TGTGCCAGCAGCTTAAACGCGGGGACAGGGGAATCACCCCTCCACTTT; CDR3: CASSLNAGTGESPLHF
J: TRBJ2-2; D: -; size: -; V: TRBV27; DNA: TGTGCCAGCAGTTTAAGGGGGACCGGGGAGCTGTTTTTT; CDR3: CASSLRGTGELFF
J: TRBJ1-2; D: TRBD1; size: once; V: TRBV24-1; DNA: TGTGCCACCAGTGACCCCGACCAGGGGGCGGCGGGGGGCTACACCTTC; CDR3: CATSDPDQGAAGGYTF
J: TRBJ2-5; D: TRBD2; size: -; V: TRBV6-5; DNA: TGTGCCAGCGGGACTAGTCGAGAGACCCAGTACTTC; CDR3: CASGTSRETQYF
J: TRBJ1-4; D: TRBD1; size: -; V: TRBV9; DNA: TGTGCCAGCAGCGAAACGGGACAGCCAAATGAAAAACTGTTTTTT; CDR3: CASSETGQPNEKLFF
J: TRBJ1-5; D: -; size: -; V: TRBV7-6; DNA: TGTGCCAGCAGCTTAGAAGGCAGGGGAGTCAATCAGCCCCAGCATTTT; CDR3: CASSLEGRGVNQPQHF
J: TRBJ1-4; D: -; size: -; V: TRBV24-1; DNA: TGTGCCACCAGTGGGGAGACGGAGAATGAAAAACTGTTTTTT; CDR3: CATSGETENEKLFF
J: TRBJ1-6; D: -; size: -; V: TRBV30; DNA: TGTGCCTGGAGCCCCACAAATTCACCCCTCCACTTT; CDR3: CAWSPTNSPLHF
J: TRBJ2-1; D: -; size: -; V: TRBV2; DNA: TGTGCCAGCGGGGGGGCCCAGTATGAGCAGTTCTTC; CDR3: CASGGAQYEQFF
J: TRBJ1-6; D: -; size: -; V: TRBV28; DNA: TGTGCCAGCAGTGACAGTATTTCTGGCAATTCACCCCTCCACTTT; CDR3: CASSDSISGNSPLHF
J: TRBJ2-5; D: -; size: -; V: TRBV28; DNA: TGTGCCAGCAGTCCTCCCGGGGAAGAGACCCAGTACTTC; CDR3: CASSPPGEETQYF
J: TRBJ2-3; D: -; size: -; V: TRBV24-1; DNA: TGTGCCACCAGTGACTCGAGCACAGATACGCAGTATTTT; CDR3: CATSDSSTDTQYF
J: TRBJ1-6; D: -; size: -; V: TRBV3-1/TRBV3-2; DNA: TGTGCCAGCAGCTACCGACTGAAGGAGAGAAATTCACCCCTCCACTTT; CDR3: CASSYRLKERNSPLHF
J: TRBJ2-5; D: -; size: -; V: TRBV13; DNA: TGTGCCAGCAGCTCCCCAGGATTTCGCGGGGAGACCCAGTACTTC; CDR3: CASSSPGFRGETQYF
J: TRBJ2-7; D: TRBD1; size: -; V: TRBV15; DNA: TGTGCCACCAGCAGAGATTACCGGCAGGGGGCCCACGAGCAGTACTTC; CDR3: CATSRDYRQGAHEQYF
J: TRBJ2-5; D: TRBD2; size: -; V: TRBV6-2/TRBV6-3; DNA: TGTGCCAGCAGCGGAGCTAGCGGGGCCATGCAAGAGACCCAGTACTTC; CDR3: CASSGASGAMQETQYF
J: TRBJ2-7; D: -; size: once; V: TRBV5-4; DNA: TGTGCCAGCAGCTTGGCGGGCAGCCGGCGGGGCGAGCAGTACTTC; CDR3: CASSLAGSRRGEQYF
J: TRBJ1-6; D: TRBD1; size: once; V: TRBV5-8; DNA: TGTGCCAGCAGCTCAGGCCGATGGACAGGGAATTCACCCCTCCACTTT; CDR3: CASSSGRWTGNSPLHF
J: TRBJ2-1; D: -; size: -; V: TRBV29-1; DNA: TGCAGTGCCTTTAAACAGGGTTCCCACAATGAGCAGTTCTTC; CDR3: CSAFKQGSHNEQFF
J: TRBJ2-1; D: -; size: -; V: TRBV27; DNA: TGTGCCAGCAGTTTTCGTGTGGGGCCCTCCTACAATGAGCAGTTCTTC; CDR3: CASSFRVGPSYNEQFF
J: TRBJ1-2; D: -; size: -; V: TRBV14; DNA: TGTGCCAGCAGCCAGGGTGGGACAACCTATGGCTACACCTTC; CDR3: CASSQGGTTYGYTF
J: TRBJ1-1; D: -; size: -; V: TRBV2; DNA: TGTGCCAGCAGGGACTGGGGAACTGAAGCTTTCTTT; CDR3: CASRDWGTEAFF
J: TRBJ2-7; D: -; size: -; V: TRBV11-2; DNA: TGTGCCAGCAGCCGAATAGCTGGAGAGACCTACGAGCAGTACTTC; CDR3: CASSRIAGETYEQYF
J: TRBJ2-2; D: -; size: once; V: TRBV5-1; DNA: TGCGCCAGCAGCTTGGGAGTTGTCGGGGGGAACACCGGGGAGCTGTTTTTT; CDR3: CASSLGVVGGNTGELFF
J: TRBJ2-1; D: -; size: once; V: TRBV24-1; DNA: TGTGCCACCAGTAATCCGGGGGGCTTTGGCAATGAGCAGTTCTTC; CDR3: CATSNPGGFGNEQFF
J: TRBJ2-7; D: -; size: -; V: TRBV19; DNA: TGTGCCAGTAGTATAGGGGACACCGAGCAGTACTTC; CDR3: CASSIGDTEQYF
J: TRBJ1-6; D: TRBD1; size: -; V: TRBV6-1; DNA: TGTGCCAGCAGTGACAGGGGGCCCTATAATTCACCCCTCCACTTT; CDR3: CASSDRGPYNSPLHF
J: TRBJ1-2; D: -; size: -; V: TRBV27; DNA: TGTGCCAGCAGTACCCCGACAGGAGGCTACACCTTC; CDR3: CASSTPTGGYTF
J: TRBJ2-3; D: -; size: -; V: TRBV19; DNA: TGTGCCAGTAGTATCGGCAGGGCCCGCACAGATACGCAGTATTTT; CDR3: CASSIGRARTDTQYF
J: TRBJ1-6; D: TRBD1; size: -; V: TRBV30; DNA: TGTGCCTGGAGTGTGACAGGGTTCCTTAATTCACCCCTCCACTTT; CDR3: CAWSVTGFLNSPLHF
J: TRBJ2-7; D: TRBD1; size: -; V: TRBV29-1; DNA: TGCAGCGTTGAAGTTGCGGACAGGTCAAGCTCCTACGAGCAGTACTTC; CDR3: CSVEVADRSSSYEQYF
J: TRBJ1-6; D: -; size: -; V: TRBV6-6; DNA: TGTGCCAGCAGTTACCCGGAGAATAATTCACCCCTCCACTTT; CDR3: CASSYPENNSPLHF
J: TRBJ2-3; D: TRBD2; size: -; V: TRBV5-4; DNA: TGTGCCAGCAGCCGCACTAGCGGGGGGCGGATGGATACGCAGTATTTT; CDR3: CASSRTSGGRMDTQYF
J: TRBJ1-5; D: TRBD1; size: -; V: TRBV4-1; DNA: TGCGCCAGCAGCTTCTCCGGGACAGGGGTTCAGCCCCAGCATTTT; CDR3: CASSFSGTGVQPQHF
J: TRBJ2-1; D: TRBD1; size: -; V: TRBV5-4; DNA: TGTGCCAGCAGCTGGGACAGGGACGGTGAGCAGTTCTTC; CDR3: CASSWDRDGEQFF
J: TRBJ2-2; D: TRBD1; size: -; V: TRBV29-1; DNA: TGCAGCGTTCGGAGACAGGGGAACACCGGGGAGCTGTTTTTT; CDR3: CSVRRQGNTGELFF
J: TRBJ1-6; D: TRBD1; size: -; V: TRBV9; DNA: TGTGCCAGCAGCGGTACAGGGGGTGACTCACCCCTCCACTTT; CDR3: CASSGTGGDSPLHF
J: TRBJ1-1; D: -; size: once; V: TRBV18; DNA: TGTGCCAGCTCACCATCGACGGGAGAAGCTTTCTTT; CDR3: CASSPSTGEAFF
J: TRBJ1-3; D: -; size: -; V: TRBV28; DNA: TGTGCCAGCAGAGGGATTAAAGGGGCTGGAAACACCATATATTTT; CDR3: CASRGIKGAGNTIYF